This T cell receptor beta chain was obtained from a study of blood T cell repertoires in COVID-19. Across the whole study: Acute and convalescent COVID-19 specimens originated in the United States, Italy and Spain. The analysed material was cDNA or gDNA that came from T cells, B-cell-depleted T cells, or PBMCs.

The CDR3 is made up of 12 amino acids. From germline, CDR1 is LNHDA and CDR2 SQIVND (reference sequence). V lost 4 bases and J lost 5, with 6 bases in between. Source study methods: Amplifying reference gene primers gave estimates of nucleated cell counts. The protocol was immunoSEQ multiplex PCR, while the TCRdb copy is restricted to in-frame clones and leaves out a portion. That table supplies the V and J calls and clone size; D and trimming were determined from the DNA. Altogether roughly 79,000 clones are present, 87% being singletons, with the ten largest covering about 5.3%. By share, this clone ranks as medium-sized.

The receptor comes from a woman over 75 with active or convalescent COVID-19. The chain joins TRBV19 to TRBJ2-1; no clear D. The sequenced sample was peripheral blood. The CDR3 DNA follows: TGTGCCAGTAGTAATACGGACAATGAGCAGTTCTTC. As protein: CASSNTDNEQFF.